This T cell receptor (beta chain) is from a study of CD4 T cells in relation to SARS-CoV-2 and coronaviruses. Study results and limitations: Crossreactive clones expanded significantly less to SARS-CoV-2 than monoreactive clones.

This CDR3 contains 13 residues. J lost 1 base, V lost 4 bases, and 0 bases had no gene match. CDR1 and CDR2 (germline): LGHDT, YNNKEL (reference sequence). Concerning this clone itself: Its antigen remains unknown.

Sorted naive or memory CD4+ cells met CEF peptides for about 10 days. TCRdb keeps only in-frame clones here, not all; method: immunoSEQ multiplex PCR. The sample holds tens of thousands of clones, 82% seen once. This chain links TRBV3-1 (or the pseudogene TRBV3-2) with TRBJ2-5; 7 bases are shared with TRBD2. Input material: naive CD4+ T cells from PBMCs, cultured in vitro. Subset: naive CD4+ T cells isolated by negative enrichment. The TCR comes from an adult with COVID-19. The CDR3 DNA reads as TGTGCCAGCAGCCGGACTAGCCAAGAGACCCAGTACTTC. It specifies CASSRTSQETQYF.